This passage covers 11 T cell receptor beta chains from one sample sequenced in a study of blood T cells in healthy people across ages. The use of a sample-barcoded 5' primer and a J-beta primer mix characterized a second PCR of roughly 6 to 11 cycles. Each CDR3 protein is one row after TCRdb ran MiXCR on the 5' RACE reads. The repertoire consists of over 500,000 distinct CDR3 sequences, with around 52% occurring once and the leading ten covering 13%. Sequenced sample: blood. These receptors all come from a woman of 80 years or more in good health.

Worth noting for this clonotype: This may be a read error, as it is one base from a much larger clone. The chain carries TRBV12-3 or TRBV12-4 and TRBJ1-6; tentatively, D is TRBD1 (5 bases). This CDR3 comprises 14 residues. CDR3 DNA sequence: TGTGCCAGCAGTTTAGGGCAGGGTTTATCACCCCCCCACTTT. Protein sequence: CASSLGQGLSPPHF.

DNA for the CDR3: TGCAGTGCTCGGGACAGGGTTAAGGGGCAGTTCTTC. Amino acids: CSARDRVKGQFF. This chain uses TRBV20-1 with TRBJ2-1; 9 nucleotides line up with TRBD1. The V segment lost 5 bases and the J segment 12 bases; nucleotides outside the gene matches: 8. The CDR3 contains 12 residues. The V gene's germline CDR1 is DFQATT and CDR2 SNEGSKA (reference sequence).

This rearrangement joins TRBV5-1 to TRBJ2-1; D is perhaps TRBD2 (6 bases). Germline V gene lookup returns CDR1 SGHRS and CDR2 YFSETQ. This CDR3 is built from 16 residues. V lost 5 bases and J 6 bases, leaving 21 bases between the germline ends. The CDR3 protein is CASSPSGLAISNEQFF. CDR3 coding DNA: TGCGCCAGCAGTCCATCTGGGCTAGCGATTAGCAATGAGCAGTTCTTC.

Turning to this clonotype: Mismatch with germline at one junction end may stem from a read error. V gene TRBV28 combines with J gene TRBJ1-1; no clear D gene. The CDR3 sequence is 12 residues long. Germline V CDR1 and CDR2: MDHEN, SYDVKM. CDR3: CATTFANSEAFF. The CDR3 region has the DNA TGTGCCACCACCTTCGCGAACAGTGAAGCTTTCTTT.

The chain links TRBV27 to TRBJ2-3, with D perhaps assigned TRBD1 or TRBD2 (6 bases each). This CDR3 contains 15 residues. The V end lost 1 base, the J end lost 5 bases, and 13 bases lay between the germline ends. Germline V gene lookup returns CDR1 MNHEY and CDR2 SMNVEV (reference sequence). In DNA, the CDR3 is TGTGCCAGCAGTTTATTGGAGGGGGTTGGAGATACGCAGTATTTT. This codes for CASSLLEGVGDTQYF.

The DNA of the CDR3 is TGTGCTAGTGGTTTGATCCTGACGGCAACTGGGGCCAACGTCCTGACTTTC. Translated: CASGLILTATGANVLTF. The V and J genes are TRBV12-5 and TRBJ2-6, with D unresolved. Germline V gene lookup returns CDR1 LGHNT and CDR2 FRNRAP. The CDR3 totals 17 residues. The V end was cut by 2 bases, the J end by 2 bases, with 13 bases between.

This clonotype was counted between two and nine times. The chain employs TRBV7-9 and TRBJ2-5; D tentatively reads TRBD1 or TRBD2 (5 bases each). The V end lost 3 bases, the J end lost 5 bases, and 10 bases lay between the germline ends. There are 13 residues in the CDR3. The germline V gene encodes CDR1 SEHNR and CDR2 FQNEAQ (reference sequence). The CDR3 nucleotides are TGTGCCAGCAGCTTTGCCGAGGGGGAGACCCAGTACTTC. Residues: CASSFAEGETQYF.

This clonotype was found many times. The CDR3 protein is CASSQGHSGANVLTF. The CDR3 DNA is TGTGCCAGCTCCCAAGGACACTCTGGGGCCAACGTCCTGACTTTC. The V call is TRBV18, the J call TRBJ2-6; perhaps TRBD1 as D (5 bases). Trimming pared 6 bases from V and 0 bases from J, leaving 9 bases between. Germline V lookup: CDR1 KGHSH, CDR2 LQKENI. This CDR3 has 15 residues.

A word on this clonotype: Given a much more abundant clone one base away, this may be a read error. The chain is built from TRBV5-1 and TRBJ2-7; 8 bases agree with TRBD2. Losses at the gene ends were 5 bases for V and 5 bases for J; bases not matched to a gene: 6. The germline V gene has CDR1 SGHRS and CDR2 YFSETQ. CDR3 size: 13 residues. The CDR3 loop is CASSVGLANEQYF. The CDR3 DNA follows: TGCGCCAGCAGTGTCGGACTAGCCAACGAGCAGTACTTC.

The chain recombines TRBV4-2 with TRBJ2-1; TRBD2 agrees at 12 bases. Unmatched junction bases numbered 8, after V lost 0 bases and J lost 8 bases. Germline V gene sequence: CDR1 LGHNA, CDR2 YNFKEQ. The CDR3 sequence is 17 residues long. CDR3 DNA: TGTGCCAGCAGCCAAGAGGCTAGCGGGGGGGCCGGATATGAGCAGTTCTTC. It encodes CASSQEASGGAGYEQFF.

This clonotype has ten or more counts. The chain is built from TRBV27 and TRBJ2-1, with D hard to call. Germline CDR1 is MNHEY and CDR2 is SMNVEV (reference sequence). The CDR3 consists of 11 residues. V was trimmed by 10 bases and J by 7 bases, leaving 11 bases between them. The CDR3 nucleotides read TGTGCCATCCAAGGAGCTAATGAGCAGTTCTTC. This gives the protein CAIQGANEQFF.